The 6 T cell receptor beta chains below come from one sample, sequenced in a study of blood T cell repertoires in COVID-19. Clones were sequenced by immunoSEQ multiplex PCR, and TCRdb holds only the in-frame ones, with some missing. The data hold more than 400,000 clones, with about 90% observed a single time. Sequencing used PBMCs or T cells enriched from blood (not recorded which). These receptors originate from a man aged 18 to 29 who had recovered from COVID-19.

The chain employs TRBV18 and TRBJ1-6; D not resolved. Trimming took 2 bases from V and 2 from J, leaving 13 bases between them. This CDR3 region has 17 residues. Per germline, CDR1 KGHSH and CDR2 LQKENI. The CDR3: CASSPSEGVPYNSPLHF. DNA of the CDR3: TGTGCCAGCTCACCATCGGAGGGAGTCCCCTATAATTCACCCCTCCACTTT.

The chain carries TRBV9 and TRBJ1-6; D gene unclear. CDR1 is SGDLS, CDR2 YYNGEE, per germline. The CDR3 is made up of 15 amino acids. V dropped 0 bases and J dropped 7 bases, with 11 bases sitting between them. DNA for the CDR3: TGTGCCAGCAGCGTAGGGGCAGGTGCGAATTCACCCCTCCACTTT. The encoded protein is CASSVGAGANSPLHF.

The CDR3 sequence is CASSWTPYEQYF. The CDR3, as DNA: TGTGCCAGCAGCTGGACACCATACGAGCAGTACTTC. The gene calls are TRBV7-9 and TRBJ2-7; D possibly corresponds to TRBD1 (5 bases). V was pared by 4 bases and J by 4 bases, with 8 bases between. CDR1 and CDR2 (germline): SEHNR, FQNEAQ (reference sequence). The CDR3 covers 12 residues. Full variable domain (outside the CDR3, taken from reference TRBV7-9 and TRBJ2-7): DTGVSQNPRHKITKRGQNVTFRCDPISEHNRLYWYRQTLGQGPEFLTYFQNEAQLEKSRLLSDRFSAERPKGSFSTLEIQRTEQGDSAMYLCASSWTPYEQYFGPGTRLTVT.

This clone was counted between two and nine times. The chain is built from TRBV20-1 and TRBJ1-2; 8 bases are a match to TRBD1. The CDR3 is 11 amino acids. Losses at the gene ends were 5 bases for V and 11 bases for J; bases not matched to a gene: 7. CDR1 DFQATT and CDR2 SNEGSKA come from the germline V gene (reference sequence). This chain's CDR3 is CSAATDRVYTF. CDR3 nucleotides: TGCAGTGCTGCAACGGACAGGGTGTACACCTTC.

The chain is built from TRBV2 and TRBJ1-2; 9 bases line up with TRBD1. CDR1 SNHLY and CDR2 FYNNEI come from the germline V gene. With V trimmed by 8 bases and J by 3 bases, 7 bases remained unmatched. The CDR3 loop spans 14 amino acids. The CDR3, as DNA: TGTGCCAGCCTGAACGGGACAGGGCACTATGGCTACACCTTC. Residues: CASLNGTGHYGYTF.

The rearrangement uses TRBV7-2 and TRBJ2-3, with 7 bases matching TRBD1. The germline V gene encodes CDR1 SGHTA and CDR2 FQGNSA. Trimming took 4 bases from V and 0 from J; bases not matched to a gene: 4. The length of the CDR3 is 15 residues. CDR3 loop: CASSSQTGSTDTQYF. The CDR3 coding sequence is TGTGCCAGCAGCTCACAGACAGGGAGCACAGATACGCAGTATTTT.